Presented here are 9 T cell receptor beta chains from one specimen sequenced in a study of cytomegalovirus exposure and HLA in healthy donors. 60 Vbeta and 13 Jbeta primers were used in PCR. Libraries were prepared by immunoSEQ multiplex PCR; TCRdb keeps only in-frame clonotypes and omits some of them. The sample records more than 90,000 clones, 81% being singletons. The sequenced sample consisted of PBMCs. The receptors here all came from a woman between 65 and 79 years old in good health and CMV-seropositive.

This chain joins TRBV2 and TRBJ2-7, with TRBD2 matching over 7 bases. V lost 10 bases to trimming and J lost 4 bases; unmatched junction nucleotides: 7. In germline, CDR1 is SNHLY, CDR2 FYNNEI. The length of the CDR3 is 12 residues. The CDR3: CATSFGGYEQYF. The CDR3 DNA follows: TGTGCCACCAGCTTCGGGGGGTACGAGCAGTACTTC. The whole variable domain, remainder taken from reference TRBV2 and TRBJ2-7, is EPEVTQTPSHQVTQMGQEVILRCVPISNHLYFYWYRQILGQKVEFLVSFYNNEISEKSEIFDDQFSVERPDGSNFTLKIRSTKLEDSAMYFCATSFGGYEQYFGPGTRLTVT.

V is TRBV7-2 and J is TRBJ2-3, with 7 bases fitting TRBD2. Germline V lookup: CDR1 SGHTA, CDR2 FQGNSA. CDR3 length: 17 amino acids. The V gene end was trimmed by 1 base and the J gene end by 0 bases; junction bases not matched to a gene: 7. CDR3 sequence: CASSLGLADFSTDTQYF. For the CDR3, the DNA is TGTGCCAGCAGCTTAGGGCTAGCGGATTTTAGCACAGATACGCAGTATTTT.

This chain joins TRBV7-8 and TRBJ2-7, with 7 bases lining up with TRBD1. Germline CDR1 is SGHVS and CDR2 is FQNEAQ. The CDR3 is made up of 13 amino acids. Unmatched junction bases numbered 7, after V lost 5 bases and J lost 6 bases. CDR3 sequence: CASSRGQVGEQYF. CDR3 nucleotide sequence: TGTGCCAGCAGCCGAGGACAGGTCGGCGAGCAGTACTTC.

The rearrangement uses TRBV10-2 and TRBJ2-2; D possibly corresponds to TRBD2 (7 bases). This CDR3 spans 16 amino acids. Trimming shortened V by 8 bases and J by 1 base, and 17 bases separated the two germline ends. In germline, CDR1 is WSHSY, CDR2 SAAADI. Here the CDR3 reads CASGITGRENTGELFF. The CDR3 DNA follows: TGCGCCAGCGGGATTACAGGGAGGGAGAACACCGGGGAGCTGTTTTTT.

The V gene is TRBV7-3, the J gene TRBJ2-5; tentative D call: TRBD1 (6 bases). The V end was cut by 5 bases, the J end by 2 bases, with 15 bases between. Germline CDR1 is SGHTA and CDR2 is FQGTGA. The CDR3 consists of 15 residues. CDR3 amino acids: CASSQNRAPQETQYF. CDR3 nucleotide sequence: TGTGCCAGCAGCCAGAACAGGGCCCCTCAAGAGACCCAGTACTTC.

This rearrangement joins TRBV2 to TRBJ1-5; D ambiguous. V shed 3 bases and J shed 2 bases, with 8 bases lying between them. The CDR3 is 14 amino acids. Germline V CDR1 and CDR2: SNHLY, FYNNEI. The chain's CDR3 is CASSEEGGNQPQHF. CDR3 nucleotide sequence: TGTGCCAGCAGTGAGGAGGGCGGCAATCAGCCCCAGCATTTT.

The V and J genes are TRBV5-6 and TRBJ2-5; a possible D gene is TRBD1 (5 bases). The V gene's germline CDR1 is SGHDT and CDR2 YYEEEE. With 0 bases removed from V and 5 bases from J, the gap between germline ends came to 14 bases. There are 15 residues in the CDR3. CDR3 sequence: CASSLASAGFETQYF. The CDR3 DNA reads TGTGCCAGCAGCTTGGCCTCGGCAGGGTTCGAGACCCAGTACTTC.

The chain is built from TRBV5-1 and TRBJ2-1; weak D call: TRBD2 (5 bases). This CDR3 has 16 residues. Trimming took off 1 base at V and 4 bases at J, with 15 bases between the two ends. Per the germline V gene, CDR1 is SGHRS and CDR2 is YFSETQ. The CDR3 loop is CASSLIPLAKYNEQFF. CDR3 DNA sequence: TGCGCCAGCAGCTTGATCCCCCTAGCCAAGTACAATGAGCAGTTCTTC.

The V and J genes are TRBV28 and TRBJ2-1, with 12 bases that match TRBD1. The CDR3 runs to 15 residues. Per germline, CDR1 MDHEN and CDR2 SYDVKM. With 8 bases clipped from V and 9 bases from J, the junction kept 11 bases outside the gene matches. CDR3 residues: CASARRGQGASEQFF. The CDR3 coding sequence is TGTGCCAGCGCCCGAAGGGGACAGGGGGCTAGTGAGCAGTTCTTC.